Listed here are 16 T cell receptor beta chains from one sample, sequenced in a study of blood T cell repertoires in COVID-19. Libraries were prepared by immunoSEQ multiplex PCR; TCRdb keeps only in-frame clonotypes and omits some of them. Among approximately 190,000 clones listed, around 80% were seen once. The sample taken for sequencing was peripheral blood. These receptors all come from a human donor in a cohort sampled during active COVID-19.

The chain combines TRBV19 with TRBJ1-2; TRBD1 matches at 10 bases. V was clipped by 7 bases and J by 7 bases; unmatched bases: 6. The CDR3 has 13 amino acids. Germline V gives CDR1 LNHDA, CDR2 SQIVND (reference sequence). The CDR3 DNA reads as TGTGCCAGTAAGGACAGGGGGGACCCTGGCTACACCTTC. Amino acids: CASKDRGDPGYTF.

The chain is built from TRBV30 and TRBJ1-5; D is uncertain. V gave up 2 bases and J gave up 0 bases, with 2 bases separating them. CDR3 length equals 12 residues. Germline values: CDR1 GTSNPN, CDR2 SVGIG (reference sequence). The chain's CDR3 is CAWSLSNQPQHF. The CDR3 bases are TGTGCCTGGAGTCTTAGCAATCAGCCCCAGCATTTT.

The chain carries TRBV5-1 and TRBJ2-7; 8 bases line up with TRBD1. V was clipped by 0 bases and J by 12 bases; unmatched bases: 17. The CDR3 sequence is 16 residues long. From germline, CDR1 is SGHRS and CDR2 YFSETQ. CDR3 DNA: TGCGCCAGCAGCTTGGGGGCCGGGACAGGAGATACGATTGTGTACTTC. Protein sequence: CASSLGAGTGDTIVYF. Complete variable domain (other parts from reference TRBV5-1 and TRBJ2-7): KAGVTQTPRYLIKTRGQQVTLSCSPISGHRSVSWYQQTPGQGLQFLFEYFSETQRNKGNFPGRFSGRQFSNSRSEMNVSTLELGDSALYLCASSLGAGTGDTIVYFGPGTRLTVT.

The rearrangement joins TRBV19 to TRBJ1-2; 9 positions match TRBD1. The V and J ends lost 5 bases and 6 bases, in that order; junction bases with no gene match: 7. The CDR3 is made up of 14 amino acids. CDR1 and CDR2 (germline): LNHDA, SQIVND (reference sequence). The CDR3 protein is CASSVTGTGNGYTF. The CDR3 nucleotides are TGTGCCAGTAGTGTTACCGGGACAGGGAATGGCTACACCTTC.

The V gene is TRBV9, the J gene TRBJ1-6; 8 bases map to TRBD1. CDR3 length: 15 amino acids. From germline, CDR1 is SGDLS and CDR2 YYNGEE. The V and J ends lost 3 bases and 10 bases, in that order; junction bases with no gene match: 9. The CDR3 nucleotides are TGTGCCAGCAGCGCGAGACAGGGGACGAGGTCACCCCTCCACTTT. Its translation is CASSARQGTRSPLHF.

The chain has TRBV19 and TRBJ1-4; the D gene is possibly TRBD1 (5 bases). V lost 3 bases, J lost 7 bases, and 12 bases lay in between. This CDR3 spans 14 amino acids. Germline CDR1 reads LNHDA; CDR2 reads SQIVND (reference sequence). CDR3 sequence: CASSIGQGAEKLFF. As DNA, the CDR3 is TGTGCCAGTAGTATCGGGCAGGGTGCTGAAAAACTGTTTTTT.

The V gene is TRBV19, the J gene TRBJ2-5, with 8 positions matching TRBD2. The CDR3 is 16 amino acids. V was clipped by 3 bases and J by 2 bases; unmatched bases: 8. In germline, CDR1 is LNHDA, CDR2 SQIVND (reference sequence). CDR3 coding DNA: TGTGCCAGTAGTATGCCCCTACGCGGGGGGCAAGAGACCCAGTACTTC. This gives the protein CASSMPLRGGQETQYF.

The sample holds a few counts of this clone. V and J are TRBV5-1 and TRBJ1-1, with D tentatively TRBD1 (6 bases). The CDR3 is 15 residues long. Trimming took 5 bases from V and 0 from J, leaving 14 bases between them. Germline V gene sequence: CDR1 SGHRS, CDR2 YFSETQ. The CDR3 loop reads CASRPIQGMNTEAFF. In DNA, the CDR3 is TGCGCCAGCAGGCCAATCCAGGGGATGAACACTGAAGCTTTCTTT.

The chain couples TRBV19 to TRBJ1-1; unclear D gene. Per germline, CDR1 LNHDA and CDR2 SQIVND (reference sequence). V lost 7 bases and J 4 bases, leaving 13 bases between the germline ends. CDR3 length equals 13 residues. The CDR3 bases are TGTGCCAGTACTCCCCCCGGGAGCACTGAAGCTTTCTTT. Translating gives CASTPPGSTEAFF.

The V and J genes are TRBV3-1 (or the pseudogene TRBV3-2) and TRBJ1-1, with 10 bases fitting TRBD1. The CDR3 runs 15 residues. J was trimmed by 4 bases and V by 1 base; bases with no gene match: 3. Germline CDR1 is LGHDT and CDR2 is YNNKEL (reference sequence). The CDR3 is CASSQGQGAGTEAFF. The CDR3 coding sequence is TGTGCCAGCAGCCAAGGACAGGGGGCGGGCACTGAAGCTTTCTTT.

The CDR3 nucleotides are TGCGCCAGCAGCTACTTAACAGGGGCCGGGGAGCTGTTTTTT. Translation: CASSYLTGAGELFF. The chain couples TRBV5-1 to TRBJ2-2; TRBD1 agrees at 7 bases. With 3 bases clipped from V and 6 bases from J, the junction kept 5 bases outside the gene matches. The CDR3 sequence is 14 residues long. CDR1 SGHRS and CDR2 YFSETQ come from the germline V gene.

V and J are TRBV18 and TRBJ2-3; D gene ambiguous. Trimming removed 2 bases from V and 3 bases from J, with 6 bases in between. This CDR3 has 13 residues. Germline V gene data show CDR1 as KGHSH and CDR2 as LQKENI. This chain's CDR3 is CASSPILTDTQYF. The CDR3 DNA reads as TGTGCCAGCTCACCAATCCTAACAGATACGCAGTATTTT. The complete variable domain, with remaining parts taken from reference TRBV18 and TRBJ2-3, reads NAGVMQNPRHLVRRRGQEARLRCSPMKGHSHVYWYRQLPEEGLKFMVYLQKENIIDESGMPKERFSAEFPKEGPSILRIQQVVRGDSAAYFCASSPILTDTQYFGPGTRLTVL.

V gene TRBV18 combines with J gene TRBJ1-3; TRBD1 is a possible D gene (5 bases). Trimming stripped 1 base from V and 0 bases from J, with 19 bases between. Germline lookup yields CDR1 KGHSH and CDR2 LQKENI. The CDR3 covers 19 residues. The CDR3 loop is CASSPRLSVQEISGNTIYF. As DNA, the CDR3 is TGTGCCAGCTCACCACGGTTATCCGTACAGGAGATCTCTGGAAACACCATATATTTT.

CDR3 region: CASSSLAGGRGTQYF. CDR3 coding DNA: TGTGCCAGCAGCTCGCTAGCGGGAGGGCGAGGTACGCAGTATTTT. This rearrangement joins TRBV7-2 to TRBJ2-3; TRBD2 agrees at 12 bases. CDR1 and CDR2 (germline): SGHTA, FQGNSA. The CDR3 covers 15 residues. V was pared by 4 bases and J by 8 bases, with 7 bases of the junction left unmatched.

The chain links TRBV5-8 to TRBJ2-7; TRBD2 matches at 8 bases. The CDR3 covers 13 residues. With 4 bases clipped from V and 5 bases from J, the junction kept 5 bases outside the gene matches. Germline CDR1 is SGHTS and CDR2 is YDEGEE. CDR3 region: CASSRVAGHEQYF. CDR3 nucleotide sequence: TGTGCCAGCAGCAGAGTAGCGGGACACGAGCAGTACTTC.

The chain recombines TRBV28 with TRBJ1-2; maybe TRBD1 (6 bases). Germline V gene lookup returns CDR1 MDHEN and CDR2 SYDVKM. V lost 4 bases and J 10 bases, leaving 25 bases between the germline ends. The CDR3 loop spans 16 amino acids. The CDR3 DNA follows: TGTGCCAGCAGTTCACCCGGACAGTTCCGAACCCGAGACTACACCTTC. It codes for CASSSPGQFRTRDYTF.